The 22 T cell receptor beta chains listed next were all sequenced from one sample in a study of PD-1 blockade in classical Hodgkin lymphoma. Documented time point: cycle 4 day 1 (C4D1), after five to seven weeks of nivolumab. Every single patient, without exception, relapsed after autologous stem cell transplantation, and brentuximab vedotin exposure varied. Assay: immunoSEQ multiplex PCR; the TCRdb copy retains only in-frame clones and omits some. In the table there are tens of thousands of clones, more than 80% of which are singletons. Sequenced here: peripheral blood mononuclear cells (PBMCs), sampled before the fourth cycle of nivolumab. These TCRs come from a human donor with classical Hodgkin lymphoma.

This chain uses TRBV6-5 with TRBJ1-2; D uncertain. The length of the CDR3 is 13 residues. Deletions cut 7 bases from V and 0 bases from J, with 9 bases between. CDR1 is MNHEY and CDR2 is SVGAGI in the germline V gene. Here the CDR3 DNA reads TGTGCCAGCAATCAAACACCTAACTATGGCTACACCTTC. Protein: CASNQTPNYGYTF.

This rearrangement joins TRBV4-2 to TRBJ1-4; D is unclear. The germline gives CDR1 LGHNA, CDR2 YNFKEQ. The V end lost 0 bases, the J end lost 0 bases, and 17 bases lay between the germline ends. This CDR3 comprises 19 residues. The CDR3 loop is CASSQDQPTDVATNEKLFF. The CDR3, as DNA: TGTGCCAGCAGCCAAGATCAACCGACTGACGTTGCAACTAATGAAAAACTGTTTTTT.

This clone was counted once. This chain joins TRBV11-3 and TRBJ2-3; D gene unclear. This CDR3 is built from 15 residues. V lost 2 bases to trimming and J lost 2 bases, with 11 bases between them. In germline, CDR1 is SGHNT, CDR2 YENEEA. In nucleotides, the CDR3 is TGTGCCAGCAGCTTATTGGGTAGCCCCACAGATACGCAGTATTTT. Its protein product is CASSLLGSPTDTQYF.

The rearrangement joins TRBV6-6 to TRBJ2-5; 7 bases line up with TRBD1. V shed 8 bases and J 2 bases; nucleotides not matched to a gene: 5. Germline V lookup: CDR1 MNHNY, CDR2 SVGAGI (reference sequence). The CDR3 is 13 amino acids. The CDR3, as DNA: TGTGCCAGCTCGGGACAGTCGCAAGAGACCCAGTACTTC. It specifies CASSGQSQETQYF.

This rearrangement joins TRBV18 to TRBJ2-7; 7 bases agree with TRBD2. After removal of 4 bases from V and 5 bases from J, the junction contained 11 bases not matched to a gene. The length of the CDR3 is 15 residues. Germline CDR1 is KGHSH and CDR2 is LQKENI. CDR3 DNA sequence: TGTGCCAGCTCACAACCTGGACTAGGCAGAGACGAGCAGTACTTC. Protein sequence: CASSQPGLGRDEQYF.

This clone was counted once. V is TRBV5-6 and J is TRBJ2-2; TRBD1 matches 9 bases. V was pared by 3 bases and J by 4 bases, with 7 bases of the junction left unmatched. Germline loops: CDR1 SGHDT, CDR2 YYEEEE. The CDR3 extends over 16 amino acids. The CDR3 region has the DNA TGTGCCAGCAGCTCGGGACAGGGAAGGATCACCGGGGAGCTGTTTTTT. Protein product: CASSSGQGRITGELFF.

The V gene is TRBV11-2, the J gene TRBJ2-7; D is tentatively TRBD1 or TRBD2 (5 bases each). CDR3 length equals 11 residues. V was clipped by 8 bases and J by 6 bases, with 11 bases between them. Germline V gene lookup returns CDR1 SGHAT and CDR2 FQNNGV. The CDR3 region is CASSRGGEQYF. The CDR3 coding sequence is TGTGCCAGCTCCCGGGGCGGCGAGCAGTACTTC. Full variable domain (rest looked up from reference TRBV11-2 and TRBJ2-7): EAGVAQSPRYKIIEKRQSVAFWCNPISGHATLYWYQQILGQGPKLLIQFQNNGVVDDSQLPKDRFSAERLKGVDSTLKIQPAKLEDSAVYLCASSRGGEQYFGPGTRLTVT.

The genes are TRBV18 and TRBJ2-1; TRBD2 aligns across 10 bases. The CDR3 sequence is 16 residues long. Germline CDR1 and CDR2: KGHSH and LQKENI. V was clipped by 2 bases and J by 9 bases; unmatched bases: 10. Written as DNA, the CDR3 is TGTGCCAGCTCACCAGTCGGGAGCGGGGGGGCGGGTGAGCAGTTCTTC. It specifies CASSPVGSGGAGEQFF.

J is TRBJ2-3 and V is TRBV2; D gene unclear. CDR1 and CDR2 from the germline V gene are SNHLY and FYNNEI. V lost 1 base, J lost 4 bases, and 6 bases lay in between. The CDR3 is made up of 13 amino acids. DNA for the CDR3: TGTGCCAGCAGTGAAGTTTTTGCAGATACGCAGTATTTT. Residues: CASSEVFADTQYF.

This CDR3 reads CASSKSPNQPQHF. The DNA of the CDR3 is TGTGCCAGTAGTAAGTCCCCTAATCAGCCCCAGCATTTT. The V call is TRBV19, the J call TRBJ1-5, with D unclear. Trimming shortened V by 4 bases and J by 4 bases, and 8 bases separated the two germline ends. Per germline, CDR1 LNHDA and CDR2 SQIVND (reference sequence). The CDR3 is 13 amino acids.

The V call is TRBV6-5, the J call TRBJ1-2; D not certain. The V gene lost 7 bases and the J gene lost 4 bases, with 16 bases spanning the gap. The CDR3 length is 14 residues. Germline CDR1 is MNHEY and CDR2 is SVGAGI. CDR3 nucleotides: TGTGCCAGCAAACGACCGGGAATAGCCTATGGCTACACCTTC. Encoded protein: CASKRPGIAYGYTF.

The chain uses TRBV9 and TRBJ2-2, with D hard to call. This CDR3 spans 15 amino acids. Looked up from germline, CDR1 is SGDLS and CDR2 is YYNGEE. V was pared by 0 bases and J by 0 bases, with 6 bases between. CDR3 bases: TGTGCCAGCAGCGTAGCTGTCACGAACACCGGGGAGCTGTTTTTT. It encodes CASSVAVTNTGELFF.

CDR3 bases: TGTGCCAGCAGCCAAATGACAGGGAAGGAGAGTGATCAGCCCCAGCATTTT. Residues: CASSQMTGKESDQPQHF. J is TRBJ1-5 and V is TRBV7-9; 7 nucleotides agree with TRBD1. J was trimmed by 5 bases and V by 5 bases; bases with no gene match: 15. The CDR3 runs 17 residues. In germline, CDR1 is SEHNR, CDR2 FQNEAQ (reference sequence).

The rearrangement links TRBV23-1 to TRBJ2-6; the D is unclear. Being an ORF, TRBV23-1 has a function that is uncertain. The CDR3 runs 18 residues. Deletions cut 1 base from V and 3 bases from J, with 16 bases between. This chain's CDR3 is CASSQFTVPQDGANVLTF. For the CDR3, the DNA is TGCGCCAGCAGTCAATTCACAGTCCCTCAAGATGGGGCCAACGTCCTGACTTTC.

The chain employs TRBV6-1 and TRBJ1-1, with D unclear. CDR3 length: 14 residues. Germline V gene data show CDR1 as MNHNS and CDR2 as SASEGT. The germline V and J ends were trimmed by 2 bases and 1 base, with 8 bases remaining between them. In nucleotides, the CDR3 is TGTGCCAGCAGTGAATCTGCTGCGAACACTGAAGCTTTCTTT. Its protein product is CASSESAANTEAFF.

The V call is TRBV4-2, the J call TRBJ1-5; a possible D gene is TRBD1 (5 bases). V gave up 1 base and J gave up 2 bases, with 9 bases separating them. There are 15 residues in the CDR3. Germline V gene data show CDR1 as LGHNA and CDR2 as YNFKEQ. CDR3 sequence: CASSQGGAGNQPQHF. The CDR3 DNA reads as TGTGCCAGCAGCCAAGGAGGGGCAGGCAATCAGCCCCAGCATTTT.

The genes are TRBV6-5 and TRBJ1-5; TRBD1 matches at 9 bases. The CDR3 has 15 residues. From germline, CDR1 is MNHEY and CDR2 SVGAGI. V trimming: 5 bases; J trimming: 2 bases; junction bases outside the gene matches: 4. CDR3 coding DNA: TGTGCCAGCAGTCAGACAGGGGGTGGCAATCAGCCCCAGCATTTT. Translating it yields CASSQTGGGNQPQHF.

The gene calls are TRBV9 and TRBJ2-7, with D maybe TRBD2 (6 bases). Trimming removed 0 bases from V and 7 bases from J, with 17 bases in between. This CDR3 is built from 15 residues. Germline lookup yields CDR1 SGDLS and CDR2 YYNGEE. In DNA form, the CDR3 reads TGTGCCAGCAGCGTAGACGGTGGACCGGGGAGGGAGCAGTACTTC. Translating it yields CASSVDGGPGREQYF.

The DNA for the CDR3 is TGTGCCAGCAGTTTATTTGGGACTAGCACAGATACGCAGTATTTT. Translation: CASSLFGTSTDTQYF. This sequence joins TRBV27 and TRBJ2-3; TRBD2 is a possible D gene (6 bases). This CDR3 is 15 amino acids long. Trimming cost V 1 base and J 0 bases, with 8 bases left between them. The germline V gene encodes CDR1 MNHEY and CDR2 SMNVEV (reference sequence).

The V and J genes are TRBV27 and TRBJ2-7; the match to TRBD2 covers 7 bases. The CDR3 spans 19 residues. J lost 3 bases, V lost 5 bases, and 22 bases had no gene match. The germline CDR1 and CDR2 sequences are MNHEY and SMNVEV (reference sequence). CDR3 sequence (DNA): TGTGCCAGCAGTCCGGGGGTGGGGGAGGGCTGGTGGCGAAACTACGAGCAGTACTTC. This codes for CASSPGVGEGWWRNYEQYF.

The rearrangement links TRBV4-3 to TRBJ2-7; TRBD2 agrees at 10 bases. The CDR3 consists of 15 residues. Trimming removed 3 bases from V and 6 bases from J; junction bases left unmatched: 8. Germline V CDR1 and CDR2: LGHNA, YSLEER. As DNA, the CDR3 is TGCGCCAGCAGCCACACTCTAGCGGGAGCGGGCGAGCAGTACTTC. This sequence encodes CASSHTLAGAGEQYF.

The chain combines TRBV6-1 with TRBJ2-3, with D unresolved. V gave up 2 bases and J gave up 6 bases, with 12 bases separating them. This CDR3 contains 14 residues. Per germline, CDR1 MNHNS and CDR2 SASEGT. The CDR3 spells CASSESWGSDTQYF. The CDR3 DNA sequence: TGTGCCAGCAGTGAATCTTGGGGTTCCGATACGCAGTATTTT.